This TCR beta chain was recovered during a study of cytomegalovirus exposure and HLA in healthy donors. As for the study in general: Of approximately 400 genotyped donors, 81% clustered with self-reported Caucasian donors. Whole-study findings and limits: Sequencing likely produced, as an artifact, a cluster of highly shared sequence variants. Later, an analysis showed that TCR beta chains associated with HLA were more clonally expanded than others that were equally common. Most TCR sequences showed up rarely, but some public TCRs showed up in many donors.

The germline V gene encodes CDR1 DFQATT and CDR2 SNEGSKA (reference sequence). Trimming cost V 3 bases and J 7 bases, with 10 bases left between them. The CDR3 loop spans 11 amino acids. To note about this clone: Its antigen is unknown.

The PCR had 60 Vbeta and 13 Jbeta primers. The assay was immunoSEQ multiplex PCR, and TCRdb's table has in-frame clones only and misses some. The sample includes approximately 60,000 clones, 65% to 90% of them seen just once. The chain joins TRBV20-1 to TRBJ2-7; D is ambiguous. The TCR comes from a man under 40 in good health and CMV-seronegative. The sequencing input was PBMCs. CDR3 region: CSARSLGEQYF. CDR3 DNA: TGCAGTGCTAGGTCCCTCGGGGAGCAGTACTTC.